This paragraph covers one TCR beta chain sequence. Germline CDR1 SGHAT, CDR2 FQNNGV. The CDR3 is made up of 14 amino acids. The junction had 2 bases not matched to a gene; V was cut back by 4 bases and J by 5 bases. The sample comes from a study of cytomegalovirus exposure and HLA in healthy donors. Primers for the PCR totalled 60 Vbeta and 13 Jbeta. Clones were sequenced by immunoSEQ multiplex PCR, and TCRdb holds only the in-frame ones, with some missing. The sample consists of around 160,000 clones, roughly two thirds of them appearing once. Source material: PBMCs. This chain joins TRBV11-2 and TRBJ2-3, with TRBD2 matching over 11 bases. The TCR sequence derives from a woman aged 40-49 years in good health and CMV-seropositive. CDR3 DNA sequence: TGTGCCAGCAGCTCCGGGACTAGCGGAGATACGCAGTATTTT. It translates to CASSSGTSGDTQYF.